A selection of T cell receptor beta chains follows, all from one sample in a study of blood T cell repertoires in COVID-19. Clones were read by immunoSEQ multiplex PCR, and TCRdb kept only the in-frame ones, dropping some. Of approximately 100,000 clones in the sample, about 80% were seen once. The material sequenced was peripheral blood. These TCRs come from a man in his 60s with acute or convalescent COVID-19. Each CDR3 is given with its conserved first and last residue. A D gene is named only where the DNA matches it firmly. Clone size is shown for a subset of rows, as once, few, many or a class of expanded clone.

D: NA
V: TRBV5-1
size: few
J: TRBJ1-4
DNA: TGCGCCAGCAGCTTGGCCTCATCACTAGGGAATTCTAATGAAAAACTGTTTTTT
CDR3: CASSLASSLGNSNEKLFF

D: TRBD2
V: TRBV9
size: few
J: TRBJ2-5
DNA: TGTGCCAGCAGCGTAGCAGCGGGGGTTGAAGAGACCCAGTACTTC
CDR3: CASSVAAGVEETQYF

D: TRBD1
V: TRBV6-5
size: NA
J: TRBJ1-3
DNA: TGTGCCACCGGAGGGACAGCGTCAGGAAACACCATATATTTT
CDR3: CATGGTASGNTIYF

D: TRBD1
V: TRBV19
size: NA
J: TRBJ2-6
DNA: TGTGCCAGTAATGACAGGGGGCGATCTGGGGCCAACGTCCTGACTTTC
CDR3: CASNDRGRSGANVLTF

D: NA
V: TRBV19
size: NA
J: TRBJ1-2
DNA: TGTGCCAGTAGTACAGACGGCTATGGCTACACCTTC
CDR3: CASSTDGYGYTF

D: TRBD1
V: TRBV9
size: NA
J: TRBJ2-2
DNA: TGTGCCAGCAGCGTAGGAGTAAAAGGACAGGGGGATCCACGGGATCTGTTTTTT
CDR3: CASSVGVKGQGDPRDLFF

D: TRBD1
V: TRBV5-1
size: NA
J: TRBJ1-4
DNA: TGCGCCAGCAGCCAAGGACAGGGGGGAAAACTGTTTTTT
CDR3: CASSQGQGGKLFF

D: NA
V: TRBV11-2
size: NA
J: TRBJ2-3
DNA: TGTGCCAGCAGCTTAAGGGGGGGTTCCTACACAGATACGCAGTATTTT
CDR3: CASSLRGGSYTDTQYF

D: TRBD1
V: TRBV9
size: once
J: TRBJ1-1
DNA: TGTGCCAGCAGCCCCACCACAGGGGTGTATGCTTTCTTT
CDR3: CASSPTTGVYAFF

D: NA
V: TRBV4-1
size: NA
J: TRBJ2-1
DNA: TGCGCCAGCATCGGACAGACGTACAATGAGCAGTTCTTC
CDR3: CASIGQTYNEQFF